This TCR beta chain was recovered during a study of cytomegalovirus exposure and HLA in healthy donors (dated by TCRdb to about 2017). Regarding the study in general: An earlier analysis of 587 of the donors reported around 280 Gb of sequence data and 95 million to 140 million unique TCR beta sequences obtained from some 170 million T cells. In addition to the first cohort of 500 to 850 subjects, a separate validation cohort of over 90 different subjects was used. The aim of the study was to test whether cataloging public T cell receptors could identify signatures of past pathogen exposure. A later analysis re-analyzed previously published TCR beta repertoires from several hundred donors and added high-resolution HLA genotyping to study TCR occurrence patterns. To predict cytomegalovirus infection status, the study brought together high-throughput TCR immunosequencing, statistical association of individual TCRs with disease status, and machine learning. In an earlier analysis of roughly 540 of the donors, high-throughput TCR beta sequencing was used to judge whether each TCR beta V gene segment behaved as functional or pseudogenic. Alongside the repertoire data, information on donor age, sex, ethnicity and CMV serostatus was compiled. The study used immunosequencing to profile the T cell repertoires of approximately 640 subjects and linked those repertoires to cytomegalovirus serostatus. Among the roughly 400 genotyped donors, roughly 80% belonged to the genetic ancestry cluster associated with self-reported Caucasian donors. Every discovery cohort repertoire had been produced on one sequencing platform. Roughly 5 DR-DQ haplotypes were treated as single units for association and clustering because of strong linkage in the cohort. An early release covering roughly 580 HLA-typed donors comprised about 310 gigabases of sequencing data and tens of millions of unique TCR sequences. Among about 400 genotyped donors of the cohort, an average of about 220,000 unique TCR beta nucleotide sequences was sequenced per donor, of which roughly 17% were non-productive. In a later genetic analysis, genome-wide SNP genotypes for about three fifths of the 666 donors were used, and that subset was treated as a discovery cohort. HLA typing covered class I and class II loci at four-digit resolution. In the later analysis, no new phenotypic data were used to find candidate immune exposures; instead, reliance was placed on TCR beta sequences and their occurrence across donors. Typing coverage differed by locus: A, B, C, DRB1 and DQB1 were typed in roughly 629-630 donors, DQA1 in approximately 520, DPA1 in approximately 610, and DPB1 in approximately 450.

Library construction relied on the immunoSEQ multiplex PCR assay. For the multiplex PCR, a mixture combining 60 forward primers for TCR Vbeta segments and 13 reverse primers for TCR Jbeta segments was used. The CDR3 region of rearranged TCR beta genes was amplified from genomic DNA by a multiplex PCR assay. Amplified TCR beta libraries were sequenced as 87-base-pair reads on the Illumina HiSeq System. As for how the authors treated the data: A later analysis counted some 80 million unique TCR beta chains across the 650 to 700 repertoires, and some 11 million of these chains were shared by at least two donors. To remove PCR and sequencing errors, raw reads were error-corrected and collapsed into unique sequences using a nearest-neighbor algorithm that merged closely related sequences. To assign V, D and J gene segments, CDR3 sequences were aligned to IMGT reference sequences. Each retained sequence needed at least a six-nucleotide match to both a V gene segment and a J gene segment. Rearrangements were classified as productive when the CDR3 lacked stop codons and remained in frame with V and J, and all other rearrangements were classified as non-productive. CDR3 was defined according to IMGT convention as the region running from the second conserved V-encoded cysteine to the conserved J-encoded phenylalanine. The earlier analysis of about 570 of the donors excluded any sequence lacking an unambiguous match to a single V gene segment. An earlier analysis of some 610 of the donors called V segments functional above 56.7% productive rearrangements and segregating when the between-donor standard deviation exceeded 5%. A statistical classification framework was built to diagnose cytomegalovirus status from the catalog of TCR beta chain sequences. In a later analysis, V and J genes were assigned by comparing TCR nucleotide sequences against IMGT/GENE-DB human TR gene sequences. In a later analysis, CDR3 sequences and most-parsimonious VDJ recombination scenarios were assigned using the TCRdist pipeline. In a later analysis, each TCR beta chain was defined by its CDR3 amino acid sequence together with its V-gene family, and reads without a unique V-gene family were excluded. In a later analysis, approximately 640 highly shared, low-generation-probability nucleotide sequences were removed to address suspected cross-contamination and a sequencing artifact. A later analysis calculated a clonal expansion index for each public chain from normalized within-repertoire ranks of inferred template counts. A later analysis computed generation probabilities with a VDJ recombination model fitted to out-of-frame rearrangements, and checked the results against IGoR. Hypergeometric tests were used in a later analysis to score TCR-TCR, TCR-HLA and TCR-CMV co-occurrence, with a repertoire-size bias correction applied to the TCR pairs. In a later analysis, false discovery rates were estimated by permuting HLA or CMV assignments 20 times. In a later analysis, co-occurring TCRs were grouped with DBSCAN, and TCRdist sequence similarity was added when clustering was performed within HLA-allele-positive subsets. Repertoires with fewer than 30,000 or more than 120,000 public chains were left out of co-occurrence clustering, as were a few repertoires with anomalous nucleotide sharing. Imported from immuneACCESS, the table was reduced by TCRdb to in-frame sequences with V and J called. These copies leave out some clones; in studies compared against another copy, an unresolved V gene accounts for under half, and the cause of the remainder is not known. For V, J and clone size, that table is used; D and trimming come from the DNA. The sample records roughly 110,000 clones, approximately 80% of which are singletons. Under 5% of the sample belongs to the ten largest clones.

Comment on this clone: Its antigen specificity is not known. Per-base quality was not reported, and no clone a single base away is much larger than it.

CDR1 and CDR2 (MGHDK, SYGVNS) derive from the germline V gene. Reading from cysteine to phenylalanine, the CDR3 counts 14 amino acids. Here the CDR3 DNA is all that survives: 42 bases in frame from base 1. The cohort was made up of approximately 670 healthy bone marrow donors. Cohort members were all nominally healthy when sampled, although unrecorded immune exposures were likely present. The donor tested CMV seronegative and was one of the 352 seronegative cohort members. Each donor provided a peripheral blood sample, and peripheral blood mononuclear cells were used for TCR beta sequencing. Genomic DNA extraction from the blood cell samples was performed with the Qiagen DNeasy Blood Extraction Kit. General study outcomes and caveats: It was suggested by the authors that the approach could potentially be generalized to other disease states and immunological phenotypes. Assigning TCR associations to individual alleles was difficult when HLA alleles, especially DR and DQ, strongly co-occurred. A later analysis associated 15,000 to 20,000 TCR beta sequences with specific HLA alleles at a false discovery rate of 0.05. A later analysis found that HLA-associated TCR beta chains were more clonally expanded and had lower generation probabilities than equally common non-associated chains. Because some donors lacked HLA typing at each locus, the association tests relied only on the typed subset. According to a later genetic analysis, donors in an Asian-associated ancestry cluster had fewer N-insertions in productive TCRs than the approximately 700-donor mean. In an earlier analysis of about 600 of the donors, most TCR beta V segments appeared in productive rearrangements about 87% or about 30% of the time, broadly matching IMGT annotations. In a later analysis, TCR association rates were found to vary across HLA loci, with the most associated TCRs seen for DRB1 alleles and the fewest for HLA-C alleles. Several of the top co-occurrence clusters appeared to be linked to parvovirus B19, influenza, CMV and Epstein-Barr virus, according to a later analysis. CMV serostatus was the only immune exposure information available for the cohort. Sequencing depth was assumed to be roughly uniform across donors in the presence/absence analyses, though that assumption may not hold. The study gave a list of over 150 TCR beta chains associated with cytomegalovirus. In vitro tests confirmed that a few of the cytomegalovirus-associated TCR beta chains recognize cytomegalovirus antigens. In this cohort, only TCR beta chains were sequenced, and detectable features were limited by the absence of alpha or paired-chain data. The classifier was reported to diagnose cytomegalovirus status with high specificity and sensitivity in both the original cohort and the validation cohort. Most TCR sequences were seen in very few donors, while some public TCRs were found in many individuals. The sequencing pipeline was judged likely to have produced a cluster of highly shared sequence variants as a technical artifact. Because the 87-base-pair reads could not distinguish some IMGT-functional V segments, including TRBV6-2 and TRBV6-3, those segments were excluded. A later analysis found that most CMV-associated TCR beta chains appeared HLA-restricted, with HLA associations seemingly driven largely by CMV exposure. A further reported finding was that TCR beta sequences accurately predicted the HLA-A and HLA-B alleles for most subjects in the first cohort. In a later genetic analysis, a missense DCLRE1C variant was associated with V-gene and J-gene trimming of TCR beta chains, and the association was replicated in an independent cohort. The earlier analysis of approximately 590 of the donors excluded seventeen rarely observed V segments, including chromosome 9 orphons, because counts were too low. Correlated functional status among segregating V segments might be attributable to linkage disequilibrium, but an unknown experimental factor could not be ruled out.

The receptor chain draws on TRBV25-1 and TRBJ2-5; 9 bases in the junction line up with TRBD1. The assigned J gene may be wrong: the sequence end matches TRBJ2-7 better. The clonotype originates from a male donor in good health and CMV-seronegative. Sequencing was carried out using PBMCs. The DNA sequence is as follows: TGTGCCAGCAGGTCGGGACAGGGCACCTACGAGCAGTACTTC. Its product reads: CASRSGQGTYEQYF.